The entry below gives a single T cell receptor beta chain sequence along with its context. What it binds is not known. The record originates from a study of T cell responses to AZD1222 COVID-19 vaccine. Broader study findings: Two doses of AZD1222 preceded a rise in Spike-specific TCR breadth and depth.

Profiled with immunoSEQ multiplex PCR; TCRdb holds only in-frame clones, not every one. The table includes around 100,000 clones, roughly nine tenths detected once. CDR1 and CDR2 (germline): GTSNPN, SVGIG (reference sequence). The CDR3 is 14 amino acids. J gave up 4 bases and V 0 bases, and 2 bases lay outside the gene matches. The origin of this receptor is an adult in good health. The chain couples TRBV30 to TRBJ1-4, with 7 nucleotides matching TRBD1. Sequenced material: peripheral blood, taken on day 0 of AZD1222 vaccination. The CDR3 DNA follows: TGTGCCTGGAGTGTTCCAGGGGGTAATGAAAAACTGTTTTTT. This codes for CAWSVPGGNEKLFF. The whole variable domain, remainder taken from reference TRBV30 and TRBJ1-4, is SQTIHQWPATLVQPVGSPLSLECTVEGTSNPNLYWYRQAAGRGLQLLFYSVGIGQISSEVPQNLSASRPQDRQFILSSKKLLLSDSGFYLCAWSVPGGNEKLFFGSGTQLSVL.